This is a list of T cell receptor beta chains from one sample in a study of T-cell memory formation after mild COVID-19. TCRdb processed the 5' RACE reads anew with MiXCR; each CDR3 protein has one entry. The data show roughly 550,000 distinct CDR3 sequences, roughly 22% seen once. Sequences were obtained from PBMCs or a T cell subset sorted from them (not recorded which). The receptors come from an adult woman who had mild COVID-19 (a few samples of this study predate the infection). Cell type and time point are not known. Both conserved end residues are part of each CDR3. A D gene is named only where the DNA matches it firmly. Where a row states a size, it is once, few, many or the class of an expanded clone; other rows omit it.

.	TRBV27	.	TRBJ1-4	CASKKQGLNEKLFF	TGTGCCAGCAAAAAACAGGGCCTTAATGAAAAACTGTTTTTT
.	TRBV6-2/TRBV6-3	TRBD1	TRBJ2-1	CASSLTLGQGFDEQFF	TGTGCCAGCAGCCTAACGCTGGGACAGGGGTTCGATGAGCAGTTCTTC
few	TRBV7-9	.	TRBJ2-7	CASSLGGSVENEQYF	TGTGCCAGCAGCTTAGGGGGCAGCGTGGAGAACGAGCAGTACTTC
few	TRBV7-7	.	TRBJ2-3	CASSLSDGLADTQYF	TGTGCCAGCAGCTTATCGGACGGCTTGGCAGATACGCAGTATTTT
few	TRBV7-9	.	TRBJ2-7	CASSLGFREQYF	TGTGCCAGCAGCTTAGGATTCAGGGAGCAGTACTTC
few	TRBV20-1	TRBD2	TRBJ2-7	CSASGTSGLSYEQYF	TGCAGTGCCTCCGGGACTAGCGGGCTCTCCTACGAGCAGTACTTC
.	TRBV7-9	.	TRBJ1-2	CASSLGTDNYGYTF	TGTGCCAGCAGCTTAGGGACAGACAACTATGGCTACACCTTC
few	TRBV4-3	.	TRBJ2-1	CASSQEPWGDEQFF	TGCGCCAGCAGCCAAGAACCATGGGGAGATGAGCAGTTCTTC
.	TRBV12-3/TRBV12-4	TRBD1	TRBJ2-3	CASSLWGTDPDTQYF	TGTGCCAGCAGTTTATGGGGGACAGACCCAGATACGCAGTATTTT
few	TRBV25-1	.	TRBJ1-3	CASSQTMAEPTYGNTIYF	TGTGCCAGCAGCCAAACGATGGCGGAGCCAACGTATGGAAACACCATATATTTT
.	TRBV7-9	TRBD1	TRBJ2-2	CASSPRQGAGTGELFF	TGTGCCAGCAGCCCGCGACAGGGGGCAGGCACCGGGGAGCTGTTTTTT
.	TRBV7-9	.	TRBJ2-1	CASAPIYNEQFF	TGTGCCAGCGCCCCGATTTACAATGAGCAGTTCTTC
.	TRBV20-1	.	TRBJ2-6	CSARAGAGANVLTF	TGCAGTGCTAGAGCGGGGGCTGGGGCCAACGTCCTGACTTTC
.	TRBV29-1	.	TRBJ2-3	CSVDKGSEQYF	TGCAGCGTTGATAAAGGCTCGGAGCAGTATTTT
once	TRBV9	.	TRBJ2-5	CASSVLSAETQYF	TGTGCCAGCAGCGTACTTTCAGCAGAGACCCAGTACTTC
few	TRBV20-1	.	TRBJ1-2	CSARDHSSHRANYGYTF	TGCAGTGCTAGAGATCATAGTTCTCATAGAGCTAACTATGGCTACACCTTC
few	TRBV5-1	TRBD2	TRBJ2-4	CASSSGGTSGRAGNIQYF	TGCGCCAGCAGCTCAGGAGGGACTAGCGGGAGGGCTGGGAACATTCAGTACTTC
.	TRBV29-1	TRBD1	TRBJ1-2	CSVAGQGGYGYTF	TGCAGCGTAGCCGGACAGGGAGGGTATGGCTACACCTTC
few	TRBV4-1	.	TRBJ2-4	CASSQVVLAGLAKNIQYF	TGCGCCAGCAGCCAAGTGGTACTAGCTGGTCTAGCCAAAAACATTCAGTACTTC
.	TRBV4-2	.	TRBJ2-2	CASSQDGGRDTGELFF	TGTGCCAGCAGCCAAGATGGGGGGCGGGACACCGGGGAGCTGTTTTTT
few	TRBV4-1	.	TRBJ2-5	CASSQARIGPGETQYF	TGCGCCAGCAGCCAAGCCCGAATAGGACCTGGGGAGACCCAGTACTTC
few	TRBV7-3	.	TRBJ2-1	CASSSERGPYNEQFF	TGTGCCAGCAGTTCAGAAAGGGGACCCTACAATGAGCAGTTCTTC
.	TRBV7-9	.	TRBJ1-1	CASSAGGIMNTEAFF	TGTGCCAGCAGCGCGGGAGGCATCATGAACACTGAAGCTTTCTTT
.	TRBV4-2	TRBD1	TRBJ1-4	CASRRQGSSNEKLFF	TGTGCCAGCCGCCGACAGGGGTCTTCTAATGAAAAACTGTTTTTT
.	TRBV6-2/TRBV6-3	.	TRBJ2-5	CASSYRRGRPLF	TGTGCCAGCAGTTACCGACGGGGTCGTCCCCTCTTC
few	TRBV6-5	.	TRBJ1-1	CASSYEPNTEAFF	TGTGCCAGCAGTTACGAACCGAACACTGAAGCTTTCTTT
few	TRBV6-6	TRBD2	TRBJ2-3	CASSTSGSILDTQYF	TGTGCCAGCAGTACTAGCGGGAGTATTCTAGATACGCAGTATTTT
.	TRBV7-9	.	TRBJ2-1	CASSTRDGESYNEQFF	TGTGCCAGCAGCACTCGGGACGGTGAGTCCTACAATGAGCAGTTCTTC
.	TRBV4-1	TRBD2	TRBJ2-3	CASSQSGGALDTQYF	TGCGCCAGCAGCCAAAGCGGGGGGGCGTTAGATACGCAGTATTTT
.	TRBV6-4	TRBD1	TRBJ1-1	CASSDSDRGTEAFF	TGTGCCAGCAGTGACTCTGACAGGGGCACTGAAGCTTTCTTT
.	TRBV7-6	TRBD2	TRBJ2-1	CASSLGGRVSEQFF	TGTGCCAGCAGCTTAGGAGGGAGGGTGAGTGAGCAGTTCTTC
.	TRBV3-1	TRBD1	TRBJ2-7	CASSRYLITGGGEQYF	TGTGCCAGCAGCCGATACCTCATCACAGGGGGCGGCGAGCAGTACTTC
many	TRBV27	TRBD1	TRBJ1-2	CASSLRPPGQGRRYTF	TGTGCCAGCAGTTTACGCCCCCCGGGACAGGGAAGGCGCTACACCTTC
few	TRBV12-3/TRBV12-4	.	TRBJ2-7	CASRPPGGEQYF	TGTGCCAGCAGGCCTCCGGGCGGGGAGCAGTACTTC
.	TRBV7-2	TRBD1	TRBJ2-3	CASSVKHNRGASSTDTQYF	TGTGCCAGCAGCGTAAAGCATAACAGGGGTGCTTCTAGCACAGATACGCAGTATTTT
.	TRBV20-1	TRBD1	TRBJ1-1	CSASNIGTVVNTEAFF	TGCAGTGCTAGCAATATAGGGACAGTGGTGAACACTGAAGCTTTCTTT
few	TRBV24-1	.	TRBJ1-1	CATRHTTNTEAFF	TGTGCCACCAGGCATACAACGAACACTGAAGCTTTCTTT
few	TRBV7-2	.	TRBJ2-2	CASSSRGREALNTGELFF	TGTGCCAGCAGCTCAAGGGGGCGGGAGGCCCTGAACACCGGGGAGCTGTTTTTT
few	TRBV18	.	TRBJ2-7	CASSPPPGRPLYEQYF	TGTGCCAGCTCACCACCACCGGGACGGCCCCTATACGAGCAGTACTTC
few	TRBV2	.	TRBJ1-6	CASSEHSGGSPLHF	TGTGCCAGCAGTGAACACAGCGGCGGTTCACCCCTCCACTTT
few	TRBV12-3/TRBV12-4	.	TRBJ2-1	CASSLWGKDNEQFF	TGTGCCAGCAGTTTATGGGGGAAGGACAATGAGCAGTTCTTC
many	TRBV25-1	.	TRBJ2-2	CASSGPHWTGELFF	TGTGCCAGCAGTGGCCCCCATTGGACCGGGGAGCTGTTTTTT
.	TRBV30	.	TRBJ2-1	CAWRNLAEGYNEQFF	TGTGCCTGGCGGAACCTAGCAGAAGGATACAATGAGCAGTTCTTC
.	TRBV25-1	TRBD1	TRBJ2-2	CASSSGQLNTGELFF	TGTGCCAGCAGTTCGGGACAGCTGAACACCGGGGAGCTGTTTTTT
.	TRBV5-6	TRBD2	TRBJ2-1	CASSIPLAGVDNEQFF	TGTGCCAGCAGCATACCCCTAGCGGGAGTAGACAATGAGCAGTTCTTC
many	TRBV7-3	.	TRBJ2-7	CASSYSGTGPYEQYF	TGTGCCAGCAGTTACTCCGGGACTGGACCGTACGAGCAGTACTTC
.	TRBV4-2	TRBD1	TRBJ2-1	CASSQEQQGLVDEQFF	TGTGCCAGCAGCCAAGAGCAACAGGGGCTCGTCGATGAGCAGTTCTTC
.	TRBV11-2	.	TRBJ1-2	CASSSQEVGGYTF	TGTGCCAGCAGCTCCCAGGAGGTCGGTGGCTACACCTTC
.	TRBV5-1	.	TRBJ2-3	CASSFSGEWDTQYF	TGCGCCAGCAGCTTTAGCGGAGAGTGGGATACGCAGTATTTT
.	TRBV29-1	.	TRBJ2-3	CSVPKQGPSTDTQYF	TGCAGCGTCCCCAAACAGGGCCCTAGCACAGATACGCAGTATTTT
.	TRBV21-1	.	TRBJ2-3	CASSKWNSTDTQYF	TGTGCCAGCAGCAAATGGAACAGCACAGATACGCAGTATTTT
.	TRBV10-2	.	TRBJ1-1	CASSEWYRAPLGNTEAFF	TGCGCCAGCAGTGAGTGGTATAGGGCCCCCCTCGGGAACACTGAAGCTTTCTTT
.	TRBV7-6	.	TRBJ1-3	CASSLRTDISGNTIYF	TGTGCCAGCAGCTTACGCACAGACATCTCTGGAAACACCATATATTTT
.	TRBV12-3/TRBV12-4	.	TRBJ1-1	CASSRGANTEAFF	TGTGCCAGCAGTAGGGGTGCGAACACTGAAGCTTTCTTT
few	TRBV20-1	.	TRBJ2-1	CSCQGGPSFNEQFF	TGCAGTTGCCAGGGGGGCCCGAGTTTCAATGAGCAGTTCTTC
.	TRBV25-1	TRBD2	TRBJ2-7	CASSERLGSGRTYYEQYF	TGTGCCAGCAGTGAACGGCTCGGTAGCGGGAGAACCTACTACGAGCAGTACTTC
.	TRBV12-3/TRBV12-4	.	TRBJ2-7	CASRGAEQYF	TGTGCCAGCCGTGGAGCCGAGCAGTACTTC
.	TRBV9	TRBD2	TRBJ2-1	CASSVASAGVYNEQFF	TGTGCCAGCAGCGTAGCCTCAGCGGGGGTCTACAATGAGCAGTTCTTC
few	TRBV3-1	.	TRBJ1-1	CASNARMNTEAFF	TGTGCCAGCAACGCGAGGATGAACACTGAAGCTTTCTTT
.	TRBV7-9	.	TRBJ2-1	CASSTGLSVPYNEQFF	TGTGCCAGCAGTACCGGACTCAGTGTGCCCTACAATGAGCAGTTCTTC